The 14 T cell receptor beta chains in this list originate from one sample, sequenced in a study of T cell changes during pregnancy in multiple sclerosis. The protocol was immunoSEQ multiplex PCR, while the TCRdb copy is restricted to in-frame clones and leaves out a portion. The table records around 35,000 clones, around 94% of them present only once. The sequenced material came from PBMCs (not recorded whether the cells were cultured). The source of these receptors is a female donor with multiple sclerosis, enrolled in a pregnancy study.

This clone appeared a single time. The V call is TRBV19, the J call TRBJ2-2, with a possible D match to TRBD2 (5 bases). This CDR3 has 16 residues. Between the trimmed V and J ends, which lost 1 base and 1 base, there was a span of 10 bases. The germline V gene encodes CDR1 LNHDA and CDR2 SQIVND (reference sequence). The CDR3 region is CASSIGPAGNTGELFF. Here the CDR3 DNA reads TGTGCCAGTAGTATAGGCCCGGCGGGGAACACCGGGGAGCTGTTTTTT.

This clone was seen just once. V and J are TRBV7-2 and TRBJ2-7; the D is unclear. V shed 1 base and J shed 0 bases, with 7 bases lying between them. The germline V gene encodes CDR1 SGHTA and CDR2 FQGNSA. CDR3 length: 14 amino acids. As DNA, the CDR3 is TGTGCCAGCAGCTTAGACGGTAGCTCCTACGAGCAGTACTTC. Its protein product is CASSLDGSSYEQYF.

The V call is TRBV5-5, the J call TRBJ1-1; the match to TRBD1 covers 7 bases. V trimming: 3 bases; J trimming: 0 bases; junction bases outside the gene matches: 8. The CDR3 covers 16 residues. CDR1 SGHKS and CDR2 YYEKEE come from the germline V gene (reference sequence). CDR3 sequence (DNA): TGTGCCAGCAGCTCCGGGGACAGCATAATGAACACTGAAGCTTTCTTT. This encodes CASSSGDSIMNTEAFF.

The rearrangement uses TRBV4-2 and TRBJ1-2, with 7 bases fitting TRBD1. V dropped 0 bases and J dropped 4; count of bases not matched to a gene: 5. Per germline, CDR1 LGHNA and CDR2 YNFKEQ. CDR3 length: 15 amino acids. The CDR3 nucleotides read TGTGCCAGCAGCCAAGAGCCTAACAGGGGCTATGGCTACACCTTC. Residues: CASSQEPNRGYGYTF.

The chain recombines TRBV10-3 with TRBJ2-2; D possibly matches TRBD1 or TRBD2 (5 bases each). Trimming removed 10 bases at V and 1 base at J, with 16 bases between. The CDR3 consists of 15 residues. Germline V lookup: CDR1 ENHRY, CDR2 SYGVKD. This CDR3 is CATTWGTENTGELFF. The CDR3 DNA reads as TGTGCCACCACATGGGGGACCGAGAACACCGGGGAGCTGTTTTTT.

The chain has TRBV4-1 and TRBJ2-7; no clear D. The V end lost 4 bases, the J end lost 5 bases, and 9 bases lay between the germline ends. CDR3 length: 12 amino acids. Germline lookup yields CDR1 MGHRA and CDR2 YSYEKL. CDR3 in DNA: TGCGCCAGCAGCCCCTCGCACCACGAGCAGTACTTC. Amino acid sequence: CASSPSHHEQYF.

The count of this clone is one. The V and J genes are TRBV30 and TRBJ1-1; 8 nucleotides line up with TRBD1. The CDR3 length is 14 residues. In germline, CDR1 is GTSNPN, CDR2 SVGIG (reference sequence). The ends lost 4 bases at V and 5 bases at J; junction bases unmatched: 9. The CDR3 spells CAWTQTGAHTEAFF. DNA of the CDR3: TGTGCCTGGACCCAGACAGGGGCGCATACTGAAGCTTTCTTT.

The chain couples TRBV6-5 to TRBJ2-5, with TRBD2 matching 7 bases. Trimming at V came to 7 bases and at J to 4 bases, leaving 6 bases not matched to a gene. The CDR3 consists of 13 residues. Germline V gene data show CDR1 as MNHEY and CDR2 as SVGAGI. The CDR3 protein is CASMPSGRETQYF. The DNA of the CDR3 is TGTGCCAGCATGCCTAGCGGCAGAGAGACCCAGTACTTC.

The count of this clone is one. The rearrangement links TRBV9 to TRBJ2-1, with D maybe TRBD1 (6 bases). There are 17 residues in the CDR3. Per germline, CDR1 SGDLS and CDR2 YYNGEE. With 0 bases removed from V and 8 bases from J, the gap between germline ends came to 21 bases. The CDR3 sequence is CASSVGFGGHPTDEQFF. CDR3 nucleotide sequence: TGTGCCAGCAGCGTAGGTTTTGGGGGACACCCGACCGATGAGCAGTTCTTC.

The chain is built from TRBV7-9 and TRBJ2-3; 8 bases line up with TRBD2. This CDR3 spans 16 amino acids. V was clipped by 3 bases and J by 2 bases; unmatched bases: 7. In germline, CDR1 is SEHNR, CDR2 FQNEAQ (reference sequence). The chain's CDR3 is CASSFLTSVLTDTQYF. DNA for the CDR3: TGTGCCAGCAGCTTCCTGACTAGCGTGCTCACAGATACGCAGTATTTT.

The chain has TRBV9 and TRBJ2-3; the D is unclear. There are 13 residues in the CDR3. Germline V gene sequence: CDR1 SGDLS, CDR2 YYNGEE. Trimming took 5 bases from V and 2 from J, leaving 9 bases between them. The CDR3 loop reads CASRPELTDTQYF. In DNA, the CDR3 is TGTGCCAGCAGACCCGAACTCACAGATACGCAGTATTTT.

In this sample, this clone turned up once. The V call is TRBV9, the J call TRBJ2-7; a weak D match, TRBD1 (7 bases). Germline-derived CDR1 and CDR2 are SGDLS and YYNGEE. Trimming cost V 2 bases and J 4 bases, with 13 bases left between them. The CDR3 sequence is 14 residues long. In DNA form, the CDR3 reads TGTGCCAGCAGCGTCGGAGGGGGCGGGTACGAGCAGTACTTC. Translation: CASSVGGGGYEQYF.

This chain uses TRBV28 with TRBJ2-3; weak D call: TRBD2 (6 bases). Germline CDR1 reads MDHEN; CDR2 reads SYDVKM. The CDR3 length is 14 residues. Trimming left V 5 bases short and J 5 bases short, with 14 bases between. CDR3 sequence: CASSPGQGGDTQYF. CDR3 coding DNA: TGTGCCAGCAGTCCCGGGCAGGGAGGAGATACGCAGTATTTT.

This clone is a singleton in its sample. J is TRBJ2-7 and V is TRBV5-5; D not certain. V dropped 0 bases and J dropped 1 base, with 8 bases sitting between them. CDR3 length equals 14 residues. Germline CDR1 reads SGHKS; CDR2 reads YYEKEE (reference sequence). CDR3 protein: CASSLDYRSYEQYF. CDR3 sequence (DNA): TGTGCCAGCAGCTTGGATTACAGATCCTACGAGCAGTACTTC.